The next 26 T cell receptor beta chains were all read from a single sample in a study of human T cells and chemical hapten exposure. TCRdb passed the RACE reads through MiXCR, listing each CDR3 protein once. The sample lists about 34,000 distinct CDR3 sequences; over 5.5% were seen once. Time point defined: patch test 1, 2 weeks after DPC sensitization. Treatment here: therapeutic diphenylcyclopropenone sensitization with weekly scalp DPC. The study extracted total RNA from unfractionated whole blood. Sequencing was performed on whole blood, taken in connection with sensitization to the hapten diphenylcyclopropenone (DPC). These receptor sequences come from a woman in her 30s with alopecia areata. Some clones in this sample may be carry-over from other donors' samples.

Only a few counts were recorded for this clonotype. The CDR3 DNA reads as TGTGCCAGCAGCTTATACACTGCCTACGAGCAGTACTTC. Its protein is CASSLYTAYEQYF. This rearrangement joins TRBV7-9 to TRBJ2-7; D uncertain. Germline V gene sequence: CDR1 SEHNR, CDR2 FQNEAQ (reference sequence). The CDR3 has 13 residues. The germline V and J ends were trimmed by 2 bases and 2 bases, with 7 bases remaining between them.

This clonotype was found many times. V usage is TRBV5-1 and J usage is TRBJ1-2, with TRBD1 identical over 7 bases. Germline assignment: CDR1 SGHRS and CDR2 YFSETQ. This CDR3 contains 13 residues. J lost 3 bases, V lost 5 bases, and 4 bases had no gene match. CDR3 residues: CASSPQGDYGYTF. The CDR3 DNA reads TGCGCCAGCAGTCCCCAGGGGGACTATGGCTACACCTTC.

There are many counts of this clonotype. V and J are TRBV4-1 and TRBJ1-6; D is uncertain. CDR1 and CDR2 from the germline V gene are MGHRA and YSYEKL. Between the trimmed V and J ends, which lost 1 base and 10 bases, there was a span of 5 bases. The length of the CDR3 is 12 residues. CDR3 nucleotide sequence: TGCGCCAGCAGCCAAGCTGTCTCACCCCTCCACTTT. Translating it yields CASSQAVSPLHF.

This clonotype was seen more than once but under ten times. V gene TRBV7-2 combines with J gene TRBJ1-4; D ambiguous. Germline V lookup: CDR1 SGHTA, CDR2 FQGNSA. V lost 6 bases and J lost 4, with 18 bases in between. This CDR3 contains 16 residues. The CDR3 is CASSYERTAFNEKLFF. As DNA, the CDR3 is TGTGCCAGCAGTTACGAACGGACGGCTTTTAATGAAAAACTGTTTTTT.

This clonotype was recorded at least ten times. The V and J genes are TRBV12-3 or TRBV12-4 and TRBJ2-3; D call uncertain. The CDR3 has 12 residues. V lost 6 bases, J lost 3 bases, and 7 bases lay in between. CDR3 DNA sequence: TGTGCCAGCAGCCCTTCAACAGATACGCAGTATTTT. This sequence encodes CASSPSTDTQYF.

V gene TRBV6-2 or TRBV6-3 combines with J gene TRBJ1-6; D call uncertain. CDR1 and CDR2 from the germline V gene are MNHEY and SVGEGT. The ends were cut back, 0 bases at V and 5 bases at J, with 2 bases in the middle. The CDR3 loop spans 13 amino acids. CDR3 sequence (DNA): TGTGCCAGCAGTTACTCGGATAATTCACCCCTCCACTTT. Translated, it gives CASSYSDNSPLHF.

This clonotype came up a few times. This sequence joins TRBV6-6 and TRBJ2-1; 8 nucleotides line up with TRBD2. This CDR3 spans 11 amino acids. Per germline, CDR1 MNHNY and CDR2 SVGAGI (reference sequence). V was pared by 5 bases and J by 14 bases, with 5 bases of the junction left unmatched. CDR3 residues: CASSTGGSEFF. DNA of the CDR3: TGTGCCAGCAGTACGGGGGGGTCGGAGTTCTTC.

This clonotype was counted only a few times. CDR3 coding DNA: TGTGCCAGCGGAGACAGCCGCCCCTCTGGGGCCAACGTCCTGACTTTC. This codes for CASGDSRPSGANVLTF. This sequence joins TRBV6-2 or TRBV6-3 and TRBJ2-6; D is possibly TRBD1 (5 bases). V was shortened by 8 bases and J by 0 bases, with 14 bases between the two germline ends. The CDR3 has 16 amino acids. Germline CDR1 is MNHEY and CDR2 is SVGEGT.

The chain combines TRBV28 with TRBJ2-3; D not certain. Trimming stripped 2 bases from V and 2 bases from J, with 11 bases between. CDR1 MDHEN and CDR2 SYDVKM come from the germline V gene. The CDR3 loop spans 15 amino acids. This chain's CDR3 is CASSLHGISTDTQYF. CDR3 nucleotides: TGTGCCAGCAGTTTACATGGGATTTCCACAGATACGCAGTATTTT.

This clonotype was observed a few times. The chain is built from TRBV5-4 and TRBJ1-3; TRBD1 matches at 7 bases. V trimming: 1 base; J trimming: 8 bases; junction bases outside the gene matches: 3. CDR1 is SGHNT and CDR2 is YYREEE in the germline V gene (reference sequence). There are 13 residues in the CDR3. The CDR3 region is CASSLTGVDTIYF. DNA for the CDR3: TGTGCCAGCAGCTTGACAGGGGTGGACACCATATATTTT.

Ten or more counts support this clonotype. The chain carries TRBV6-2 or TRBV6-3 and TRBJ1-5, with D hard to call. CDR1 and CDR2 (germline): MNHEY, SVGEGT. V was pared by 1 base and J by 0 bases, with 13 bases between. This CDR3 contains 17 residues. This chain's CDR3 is CASSYFPEDNSNQPQHF. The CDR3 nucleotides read TGTGCCAGCAGTTACTTTCCAGAAGATAATAGCAATCAGCCCCAGCATTTT.

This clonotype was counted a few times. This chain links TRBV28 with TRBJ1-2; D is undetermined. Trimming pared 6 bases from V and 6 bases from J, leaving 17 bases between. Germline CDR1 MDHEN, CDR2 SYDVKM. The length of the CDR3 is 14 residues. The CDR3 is CASSNGPSPHGYTF. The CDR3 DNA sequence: TGTGCCAGCAGCAACGGACCGTCCCCCCATGGCTACACCTTC.

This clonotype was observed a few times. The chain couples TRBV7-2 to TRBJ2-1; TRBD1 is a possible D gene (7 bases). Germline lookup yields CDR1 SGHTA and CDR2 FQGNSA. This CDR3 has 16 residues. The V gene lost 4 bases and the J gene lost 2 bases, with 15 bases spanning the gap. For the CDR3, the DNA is TGTGCCAGCAGCTCCAGGGGGGCAGACGCCTACAATGAGCAGTTCTTC. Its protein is CASSSRGADAYNEQFF.

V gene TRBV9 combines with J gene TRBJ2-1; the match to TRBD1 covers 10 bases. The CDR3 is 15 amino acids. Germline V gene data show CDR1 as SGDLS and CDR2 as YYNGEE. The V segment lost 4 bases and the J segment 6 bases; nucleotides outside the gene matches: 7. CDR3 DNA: TGTGCCAGCAGCCCAGGAGGGACAGGGGTCAATGAGCAGTTCTTC. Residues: CASSPGGTGVNEQFF.

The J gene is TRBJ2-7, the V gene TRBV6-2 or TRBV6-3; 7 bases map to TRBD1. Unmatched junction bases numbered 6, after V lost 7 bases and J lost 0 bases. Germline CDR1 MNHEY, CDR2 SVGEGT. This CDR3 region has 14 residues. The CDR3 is CASTGDSHSYEQYF. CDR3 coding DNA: TGTGCCAGCACCGGGGACAGCCACTCCTACGAGCAGTACTTC.

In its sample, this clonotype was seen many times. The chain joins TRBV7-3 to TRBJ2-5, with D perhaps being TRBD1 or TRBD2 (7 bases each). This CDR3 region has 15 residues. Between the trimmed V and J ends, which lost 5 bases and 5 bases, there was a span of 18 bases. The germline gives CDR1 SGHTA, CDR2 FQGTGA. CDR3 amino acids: CASSPGGRGSETQYF. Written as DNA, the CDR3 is TGTGCCAGCAGCCCGGGAGGCAGGGGGTCTGAGACCCAGTACTTC.

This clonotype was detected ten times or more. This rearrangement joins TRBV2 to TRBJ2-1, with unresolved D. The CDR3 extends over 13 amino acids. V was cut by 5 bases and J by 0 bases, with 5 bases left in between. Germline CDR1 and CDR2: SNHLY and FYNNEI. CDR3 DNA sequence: TGTGCCAGCAGTCCTAGCTCCTACAATGAGCAGTTCTTC. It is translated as CASSPSSYNEQFF.

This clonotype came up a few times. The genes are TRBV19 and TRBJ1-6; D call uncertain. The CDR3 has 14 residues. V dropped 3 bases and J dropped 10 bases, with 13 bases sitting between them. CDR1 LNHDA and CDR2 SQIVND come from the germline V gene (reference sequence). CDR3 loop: CASSIGGSSSPLHF. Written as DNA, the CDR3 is TGTGCCAGTAGTATTGGCGGATCCAGCTCACCCCTCCACTTT.

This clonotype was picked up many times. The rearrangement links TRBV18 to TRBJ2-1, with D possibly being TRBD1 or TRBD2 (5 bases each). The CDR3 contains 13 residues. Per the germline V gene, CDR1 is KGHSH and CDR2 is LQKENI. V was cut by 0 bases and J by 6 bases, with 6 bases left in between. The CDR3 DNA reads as TGTGCCAGCTCACCACCGGGGGTCAATGAGCAGTTCTTC. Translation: CASSPPGVNEQFF.

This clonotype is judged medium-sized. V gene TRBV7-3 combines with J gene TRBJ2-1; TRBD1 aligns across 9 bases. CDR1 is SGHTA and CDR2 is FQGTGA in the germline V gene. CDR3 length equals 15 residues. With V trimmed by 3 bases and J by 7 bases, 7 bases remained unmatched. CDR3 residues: CASSLGQGGVNEQFF. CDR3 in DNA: TGTGCCAGCAGCTTGGGACAGGGCGGAGTAAATGAGCAGTTCTTC.

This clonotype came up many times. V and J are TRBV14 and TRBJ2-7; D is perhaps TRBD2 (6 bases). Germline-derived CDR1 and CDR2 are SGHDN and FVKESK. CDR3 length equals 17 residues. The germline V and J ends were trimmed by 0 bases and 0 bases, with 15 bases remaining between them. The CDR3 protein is CASSQEPRTTHSYEQYF. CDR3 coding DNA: TGTGCCAGCAGCCAAGAGCCCCGGACTACCCACTCCTACGAGCAGTACTTC.

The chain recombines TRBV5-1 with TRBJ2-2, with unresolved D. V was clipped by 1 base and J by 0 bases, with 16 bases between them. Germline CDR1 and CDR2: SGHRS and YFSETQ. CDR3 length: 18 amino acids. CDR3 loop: CASSLHPPSKPNTGELFF. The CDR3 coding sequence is TGCGCCAGCAGCTTGCATCCACCGTCCAAACCGAACACCGGGGAGCTGTTTTTT.

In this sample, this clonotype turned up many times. The CDR3 sequence: CSVEGSYEQYF. The CDR3 nucleotides are TGCAGCGTTGAAGGGTCCTACGAGCAGTACTTC. The gene calls are TRBV29-1 and TRBJ2-7, with D uncertain. Germline assignment: CDR1 SQVTM and CDR2 ANQGSEA. This CDR3 comprises 11 residues. Trimming removed 1 base from V and 1 base from J, with 2 bases in between.

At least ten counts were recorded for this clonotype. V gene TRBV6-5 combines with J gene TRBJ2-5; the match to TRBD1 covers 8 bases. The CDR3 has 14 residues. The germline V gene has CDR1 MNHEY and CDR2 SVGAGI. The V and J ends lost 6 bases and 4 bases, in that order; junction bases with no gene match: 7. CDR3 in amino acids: CASRLQGGGETQYF. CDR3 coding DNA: TGTGCCAGCAGACTACAGGGGGGCGGAGAGACCCAGTACTTC.

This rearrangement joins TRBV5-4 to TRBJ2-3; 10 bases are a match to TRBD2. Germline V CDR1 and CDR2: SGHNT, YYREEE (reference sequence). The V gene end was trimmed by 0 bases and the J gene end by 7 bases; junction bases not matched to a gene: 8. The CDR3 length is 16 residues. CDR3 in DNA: TGTGCCAGCAGCTTGGAGCCTAGCGGGGGTCACCATACGCAGTATTTT. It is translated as CASSLEPSGGHHTQYF.

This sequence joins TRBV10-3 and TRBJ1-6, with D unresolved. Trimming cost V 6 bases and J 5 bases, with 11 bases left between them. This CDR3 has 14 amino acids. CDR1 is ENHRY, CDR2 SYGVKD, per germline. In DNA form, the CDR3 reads TGTGCCATCAGAACGGACGGTAATAATTCACCCCTCCACTTT. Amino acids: CAIRTDGNNSPLHF.